This TCR beta chain was recovered during a study of blood T cell repertoires in COVID-19. Study as a whole: Specimens from acute and convalescent COVID-19 originated in the United States, Italy and Spain.

The CDR3 has 18 residues. Unmatched junction bases numbered 8, after V lost 2 bases and J lost 0 bases. Germline lookup yields CDR1 SNHLY and CDR2 FYNNEI. TCRdb's table, derived via immunoSEQ multiplex PCR, lists solely in-frame clones and lacks some. The data show almost 200,000 clones, with approximately 88% seen just once and approximately 8% held by the top ten. In this sample, this clone turned up once. The V gene is TRBV2, the J gene TRBJ2-4; 9 bases line up with TRBD1. Sequencing was carried out using PBMCs or T cells enriched from blood (not recorded which). This TCR derives from a woman under 30 who had recovered from COVID-19. CDR3 sequence reads: CASSERRQGGVAKNIQYF. As DNA, the CDR3 is TGTGCCAGCAGTGAAAGGAGACAGGGGGGAGTAGCCAAAAACATTCAGTACTTC.